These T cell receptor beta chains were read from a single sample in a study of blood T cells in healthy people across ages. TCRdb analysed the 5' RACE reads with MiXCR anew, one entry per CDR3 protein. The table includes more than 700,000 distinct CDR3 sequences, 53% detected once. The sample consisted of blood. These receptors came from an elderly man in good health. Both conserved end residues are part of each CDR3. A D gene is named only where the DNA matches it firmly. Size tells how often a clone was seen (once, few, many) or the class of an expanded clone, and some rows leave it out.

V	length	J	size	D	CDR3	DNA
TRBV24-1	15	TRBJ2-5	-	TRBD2	CATSDMASGRETQYF	TGTGCCACCAGTGATATGGCTAGCGGGAGAGAGACCCAGTACTTC
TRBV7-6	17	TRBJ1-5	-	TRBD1	CASSPRDSGRGNQPQHF	TGTGCCAGCAGCCCAAGGGACAGCGGGAGAGGAAATCAGCCCCAGCATTTT
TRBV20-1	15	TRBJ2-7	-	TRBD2	CSASKASGGSYEQYF	TGCAGTGCTTCTAAGGCTAGCGGGGGTTCCTACGAGCAGTACTTC
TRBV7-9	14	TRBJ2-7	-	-	CASSPTGGASEQYF	TGTGCCAGCAGCCCTACGGGGGGCGCTTCCGAGCAGTACTTC
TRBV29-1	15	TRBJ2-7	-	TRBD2	CSVEGPGLARYEQYF	TGCAGCGTTGAAGGTCCGGGACTAGCGAGATACGAGCAGTACTTC
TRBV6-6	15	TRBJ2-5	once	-	CASSYGRGARETQYF	TGTGCCAGCAGTTACGGGAGGGGGGCCCGGGAGACCCAGTACTTC
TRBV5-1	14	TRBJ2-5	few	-	CASSRYAAAETQYF	TGCGCCAGCAGCCGCTACGCGGCGGCAGAGACCCAGTACTTC
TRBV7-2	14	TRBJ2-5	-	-	CASSFDYRRETQYF	TGTGCCAGCAGCTTCGATTACAGAAGAGAGACCCAGTACTTC
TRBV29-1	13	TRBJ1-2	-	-	CSVEDRGDYGYTF	TGCAGCGTTGAAGACAGGGGAGACTATGGCTACACCTTC
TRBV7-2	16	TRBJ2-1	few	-	CASSLARARAYNEQFF	TGTGCCAGCAGCTTAGCTCGGGCGAGAGCTTACAATGAGCAGTTCTTC
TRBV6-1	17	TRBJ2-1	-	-	CASTQGQGISSYNEQFF	TGTGCCAGCACCCAGGGCCAGGGAATTTCCTCCTACAATGAGCAGTTCTTC
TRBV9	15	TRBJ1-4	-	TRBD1	CASSVEQGAWEKLFF	TGTGCCAGCAGCGTGGAACAGGGGGCTTGGGAAAAACTGTTTTTT
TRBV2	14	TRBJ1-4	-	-	CASSEEVENEKPFF	TGTGCCAGCAGTGAAGAAGTAGAAAATGAAAAACCGTTTTTT
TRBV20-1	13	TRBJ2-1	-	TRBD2	CSARGRALNEQFF	TGCAGTGCTCGCGGGAGGGCTCTCAATGAGCAGTTCTTC
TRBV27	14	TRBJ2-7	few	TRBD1	CASSQVQGAGEQYF	TGTGCCAGCAGTCAGGTCCAGGGGGCGGGCGAGCAGTACTTC
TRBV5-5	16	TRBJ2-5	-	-	CASSFQGSPQDETQYF	TGTGCCAGCAGCTTTCAGGGATCCCCCCAGGATGAGACCCAGTACTTC
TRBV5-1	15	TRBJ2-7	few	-	CASSHGQGASYEQYF	TGCGCCAGCAGCCATGGCCAGGGCGCCTCCTACGAGCAGTACTTC
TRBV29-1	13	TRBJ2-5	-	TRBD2	CSVAEGGPSEQYF	TGCAGCGTCGCCGAGGGAGGGCCCAGTGAGCAGTACTTC
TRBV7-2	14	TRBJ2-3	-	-	CASSLAPADRDAYF	TGTGCCAGCAGCTTAGCCCCAGCGGACAGAGACGCGTATTTT
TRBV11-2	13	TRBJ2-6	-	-	CASSPREANVLTF	TGTGCCAGCAGCCCCCGGGAGGCCAACGTCCTGACTTTC
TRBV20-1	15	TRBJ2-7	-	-	CSARDPRDSPYEQYF	TGCAGTGCTAGAGACCCGCGGGACAGCCCCTACGAGCAGTACTTC
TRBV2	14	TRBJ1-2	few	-	CASKLTGMGYGYTF	TGTGCCAGCAAGCTTACAGGGATGGGCTATGGCTACACCTTC
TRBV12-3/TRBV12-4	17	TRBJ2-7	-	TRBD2	CASSPWVLADTYNEQYF	TGTGCCAGCAGCCCTTGGGTCCTAGCGGATACCTACAATGAGCAGTACTTC
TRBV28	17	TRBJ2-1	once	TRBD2	CASSTTSGLSSYNEQFF	TGTGCCAGCAGCACGACTAGCGGGTTGAGCTCCTACAATGAGCAGTTCTTC
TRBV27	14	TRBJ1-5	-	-	CASSRRQGIQPQHF	TGTGCCAGCAGTCGGCGGCAGGGGATTCAGCCCCAGCATTTT
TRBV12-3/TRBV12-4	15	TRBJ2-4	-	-	CASSSSRRFKDIQYF	TGTGCCAGCAGCTCAAGCAGACGGTTTAAGGACATTCAGTACTTC